This T cell receptor (beta chain) appears in the sequencing data of a study of blood T cell repertoires in COVID-19. This CDR3 has 16 residues. Germline V lookup: CDR1 SGHAT, CDR2 FQDESV (reference sequence). The V end was cut by 4 bases, the J end by 4 bases, with 19 bases between. Generated by immunoSEQ multiplex PCR, the TCRdb table keeps only in-frame clones and is missing some. The sample holds about 400,000 clones; over 85% are singletons and the top ten take 1.7%. The chain uses TRBV11-1 and TRBJ1-2; D gene unclear. This sequence was found in a woman under 40 who had recovered from COVID-19. Sequencing used PBMCs or T cells enriched from blood (not recorded which). The CDR3 region is CASSSGEDQSSYGYTF. Written as DNA, the CDR3 is TGTGCCAGCAGCTCCGGAGAAGACCAAAGTTCCTATGGCTACACCTTC.